The source of this T cell receptor (beta chain) is a study of early T cells in non-severe SARS-CoV-2 infection (dated by TCRdb to 2020 to 2023). Some background on the complete study: Because TCR sequencing relied on bulk RNA taken from unsorted whole blood, pairing of alpha and beta chains was not possible.

There are 15 amino acids in the CDR3, from cysteine to phenylalanine inclusive. Only the CDR3 portion is preserved as DNA: 45 bases, with reading frame beginning at the first base. V is clipped by 0 bases and J by 6 bases, and the sequence between their germline boundaries is 13 bases long. The germline V gene provides CDR1 MNHEY and CDR2 SVGAGI. A word on this clonotype: The clone's antigen remains unknown. No base quality information exists; no much larger clone differs at one position.

Beyond this particular receptor, the publication reports: Matching against VDJdb was skewed toward anti-spike CD8 responses, likely underestimated virus-specific expansions, and missed private and CD4 specificities.

To prepare the library, 5' RACE was applied. Sequencing took place on a NextSeq 500. In the TCR library protocol, unique molecular identifiers were attached to individual cDNA molecules to correct for PCR bias and sequencing error. Both TCR alpha and beta chains were sequenced, and tight co-correlation was observed between alpha and beta sequence abundances in each sample. Per the source publication's procedure: Decombinator V4 was used to perform V gene, J gene and CDR3 annotation of TCR sequences. Expanded TCRs were defined as changing significantly between any two time points under a Poisson model with p below 0.0001. TCR abundances were normalised to the total number of TCRs sequenced per sample and were expressed as counts per million. TRAV1-2 paired with TRAJ12, TRAJ20 or TRAJ33 defined MAIT TCRs, while TRAV10 paired with TRAJ18 defined iNKT TCRs. A search of VDJdb, accessed on 1 November 2021, was run for TCRs annotated to CMV, EBV and SARS-CoV-2, with TCRs annotated for multiple antigens excluded. Through fastp at Q25 and MiXCR, TCRdb rebuilt clones from the public reads, retaining in-frame beta chains. Identical CDR3 protein sequences are pooled into one entry, listed with their most common genes and DNA. The V and J calls reflect TCRdb's pipeline rather than the authors' work. This sample is represented by about 48,000 distinct CDR3 sequences; about 10% of them were singletons. Together, the top ten hold about 8% of the sample.

Set within a cohort of healthcare workers in London, UK, this nested case-control study involved weekly PCR testing of nasopharyngeal swabs along with blood sampling. Between 23 and 31 March 2020, the week of the UK lockdown, healthcare workers were enrolled and then followed up weekly for as long as 16 weeks. This sequence was found in an adult who was a healthcare worker with PCR-confirmed SARS-CoV-2 infection or an uninfected control (not recorded which). The sequencing sample was made of whole blood. Recombination connected TRBV6-5 to TRBJ2-3; the D gene is possibly TRBD1 or TRBD2, each agreeing over 5 bases. Here the CDR3 is given as CASSYSRDRGDTQYF. In nucleotide form, the sequence is TGTGCCAGCAGTTACTCGAGAGACAGAGGGGATACGCAGTATTTT.